This passage covers 17 T cell receptor beta chains from one sample sequenced in a study of blood T cell repertoires in COVID-19. Assay: immunoSEQ multiplex PCR; the TCRdb copy retains only in-frame clones and omits some. There are approximately 220,000 clones in the sample; roughly 80% occur only once, and 7.9% lies in the top ten. Sequencing was performed on peripheral blood. The source of these receptors is a woman of 80 years or more with acute or convalescent COVID-19.

The J gene is TRBJ2-1, the V gene TRBV2; 8 bases agree with TRBD1. The CDR3 loop spans 13 amino acids. Per the germline V gene, CDR1 is SNHLY and CDR2 is FYNNEI. The ends lost 6 bases at V and 10 bases at J; junction bases unmatched: 8. The CDR3 is CASRDRAPGEQFF. In nucleotides, the CDR3 is TGTGCCAGCAGGGACAGGGCCCCCGGAGAGCAGTTCTTC.

The J gene is TRBJ1-4, the V gene TRBV3-1 (or the pseudogene TRBV3-2); 10 bases map to TRBD1. Per the germline V gene, CDR1 is LGHDT and CDR2 is YNNKEL (reference sequence). This CDR3 comprises 16 residues. V shed 0 bases, J shed 8 bases, and the junction held 6 bases outside the gene matches. CDR3 residues: CASSQERTGGEEKLFF. The DNA for the CDR3 is TGTGCCAGCAGCCAAGAGCGGACAGGGGGTGAAGAAAAACTGTTTTTT.

This clone turned up a few times. The chain employs TRBV29-1 and TRBJ1-2; D is unresolved. Germline CDR1 reads SQVTM; CDR2 reads ANQGSEA. The CDR3 is made up of 11 amino acids. The ends were cut back, 4 bases at V and 3 bases at J, with 6 bases in the middle. CDR3 sequence (DNA): TGCAGCGTTGGTGAGGACTATGGCTACACCTTC. Amino acid sequence: CSVGEDYGYTF.

The chain couples TRBV19 to TRBJ1-1, with 7 bases matching TRBD1. The CDR3 is 15 residues long. Germline V gene lookup returns CDR1 LNHDA and CDR2 SQIVND (reference sequence). Losses at the gene ends were 5 bases for V and 6 bases for J; bases not matched to a gene: 12. CDR3 nucleotides: TGTGCCAGTAGTGCCCAGACAGGGATTGAATCTGAAGCTTTCTTT. Residues: CASSAQTGIESEAFF.

Only a few counts were recorded for this clone. CDR3 sequence (DNA): TGCGCCAGCAGCCATCTGGTAGCGGGATCGGTGGATACGCAGTATTTT. It translates to CASSHLVAGSVDTQYF. The chain recombines TRBV4-1 with TRBJ2-3; 8 bases align to TRBD2. The CDR3 sequence is 16 residues long. Germline V gene data show CDR1 as MGHRA and CDR2 as YSYEKL. V shed 3 bases, J shed 6 bases, and the junction held 11 bases outside the gene matches.

CDR3 DNA sequence: TGTGCCAGTAGTATAGTAGGTGCAGAGGTATACGGCTACACCTTC. It encodes CASSIVGAEVYGYTF. The chain couples TRBV19 to TRBJ1-2; D unclear. The CDR3 sequence is 15 residues long. The ends were cut back, 1 base at V and 8 bases at J, with 17 bases in the middle. Germline assignment: CDR1 LNHDA and CDR2 SQIVND (reference sequence).

V gene TRBV12-3 or TRBV12-4 combines with J gene TRBJ2-7; no clear D gene. V was trimmed by 6 bases and J by 5 bases, leaving 8 bases between them. The CDR3 contains 11 residues. The CDR3 DNA sequence: TGTGCCAGCAGCCCCCAAAACGAGCAGTACTTC. Translating it yields CASSPQNEQYF.

The CDR3 is CASSREGTGNQPQHF. CDR3 bases: TGTGCCAGCAGCCGAGAGGGGACAGGGAATCAGCCCCAGCATTTT. This chain links TRBV5-5 with TRBJ1-5; 9 bases fit TRBD1. Germline V gene lookup returns CDR1 SGHKS and CDR2 YYEKEE (reference sequence). This CDR3 is built from 15 residues. V dropped 4 bases and J dropped 4; count of bases not matched to a gene: 6.

The chain is built from TRBV11-2 and TRBJ2-1; TRBD2 matches 9 bases. CDR1 and CDR2 from the germline V gene are SGHAT and FQNNGV. The trim removed 4 bases at V and 0 bases at J, leaving 7 bases unmatched. The CDR3 consists of 17 residues. The CDR3 region is CASSSGTSSLSYNEQFF. The DNA for the CDR3 is TGTGCCAGCAGCTCCGGGACTAGCTCCCTCTCCTACAATGAGCAGTTCTTC. Combining the CDR3 with reference TRBV11-2 and TRBJ2-1 gives the whole variable domain EAGVAQSPRYKIIEKRQSVAFWCNPISGHATLYWYQQILGQGPKLLIQFQNNGVVDDSQLPKDRFSAERLKGVDSTLKIQPAKLEDSAVYLCASSSGTSSLSYNEQFFGPGTRLTVL.

The CDR3 loop reads CASSIDRTSGYNEQFF. The DNA for the CDR3 is TGTGCCAGTAGTATAGATAGGACTAGCGGTTACAATGAGCAGTTCTTC. The rearrangement uses TRBV19 and TRBJ2-1; TRBD2 agrees at 10 bases. CDR3 length: 16 amino acids. V shed 0 bases, J shed 4 bases, and the junction held 3 bases outside the gene matches. From germline, CDR1 is LNHDA and CDR2 SQIVND (reference sequence).

This chain connects TRBV5-1 to TRBJ1-1; D is perhaps TRBD1 (6 bases). Trimming removed 2 bases from V and 4 bases from J, with 12 bases in between. This CDR3 spans 14 amino acids. Looked up from germline, CDR1 is SGHRS and CDR2 is YFSETQ. The DNA of the CDR3 is TGCGCCAGCAGCTTTAACAGGGAGAGCACTGAAGCTTTCTTT. As protein: CASSFNRESTEAFF.

The genes are TRBV11-1 and TRBJ2-3, with D perhaps matching TRBD1 (6 bases). This CDR3 is built from 15 residues. Germline V CDR1 and CDR2: SGHAT, FQDESV (reference sequence). Trimming stripped 1 base from V and 2 bases from J, with 10 bases between. The CDR3 DNA sequence: TGTGCCAGCAGCTTAGGGGACAATCCCACAGATACGCAGTATTTT. Protein product: CASSLGDNPTDTQYF.

The V gene is TRBV27, the J gene TRBJ1-6; D possibly corresponds to TRBD1 (5 bases). CDR1 is MNHEY, CDR2 SMNVEV, per germline (reference sequence). The CDR3 spans 14 residues. With 6 bases removed from V and 4 bases from J, the gap between germline ends came to 10 bases. The CDR3 DNA reads as TGTGCCAGCAGAGCCGGGGGTTATAATTCACCCCTCCACTTT. Translation gives CASRAGGYNSPLHF.

The chain links TRBV7-9 to TRBJ2-5; TRBD2 matches at 9 bases. CDR1 is SEHNR and CDR2 is FQNEAQ in the germline V gene (reference sequence). This CDR3 has 16 amino acids. J gave up 2 bases and V 10 bases, and 14 bases lay outside the gene matches. CDR3 sequence reads: CATTPGGGVAQETQYF. CDR3 nucleotides: TGTGCCACCACTCCTGGCGGGGGGGTAGCTCAAGAGACCCAGTACTTC.

The rearrangement links TRBV15 to TRBJ2-5, with 9 bases identical to TRBD2. V was pared by 3 bases and J by 2 bases, with 4 bases of the junction left unmatched. Per the germline V gene, CDR1 is LNHNV and CDR2 is YYDKDF (reference sequence). This CDR3 is 15 amino acids long. The CDR3 DNA sequence: TGTGCCACCAGCAGCTTAGCGGGAGTTCAAGAGACCCAGTACTTC. This codes for CATSSLAGVQETQYF.

The chain is built from TRBV9 and TRBJ1-3; D might be TRBD1 (5 bases). Germline values: CDR1 SGDLS, CDR2 YYNGEE. Trimming pared 4 bases from V and 2 bases from J, leaving 13 bases between. The CDR3 extends over 15 amino acids. CDR3 residues: CASSLGGGAGNTIYF. CDR3 nucleotide sequence: TGTGCCAGCAGCCTGGGTGGAGGGGCTGGAAACACCATATATTTT.

There are a few counts of this clone. The V gene is TRBV2, the J gene TRBJ2-5; 12 bases map to TRBD2. Germline CDR1 is SNHLY and CDR2 is FYNNEI. The CDR3 totals 17 residues. V shed 2 bases and J 2 bases; nucleotides not matched to a gene: 6. The CDR3, as DNA: TGTGCCAGCAGTGAACTCTACGGACTAGCGGGACAAGAGACCCAGTACTTC. This codes for CASSELYGLAGQETQYF.